This T cell receptor (beta chain) emerged from a study of control samples from healthy donors and cancer patients. Sequenced by immunoSEQ multiplex PCR; TCRdb stores in-frame clones only, minus some. Of 100,000 to 150,000 clones in the sample, 75% to 95% were seen once. Germline V gene lookup returns CDR1 SGHRS and CDR2 YFSETQ. The CDR3 contains 15 residues. J was trimmed by 5 bases and V by 4 bases; bases with no gene match: 9. The clonotype originates from a man aged 35 to 55 in good health. The chain links TRBV5-1 to TRBJ1-2; 9 positions match TRBD1. Sequences were obtained from blood. As DNA, the CDR3 is TGCGCCAGCAGCCAGGGACAGGGACAAATTTATGGCTACACCTTC. It is translated as CASSQGQGQIYGYTF.